The T cell receptor (beta chain) described here comes from a study of technical replicates of blood from a handful of donors. V lost 4 bases, J lost 5 bases, and 6 bases lay in between. In germline, CDR1 is SNHLY, CDR2 FYNNEI. The CDR3 contains 11 residues. Sequencing used immunoSEQ multiplex PCR; TCRdb keeps in-frame clones, though not all of them. Of tens of thousands of clones detected, roughly 86% appear once; the ten largest clones hold roughly 5.3%. The J gene is TRBJ2-7, the V gene TRBV2; D is unresolved. Source material: PBMCs. The sequence was obtained from a human donor in good health. Some clones in this sample may be carry-over from other donors' samples. The CDR3 sequence: CASSGFNEQYF. In DNA form, the CDR3 reads TGTGCCAGCAGTGGTTTCAACGAGCAGTACTTC.